Reported below is one TCR beta chain. Its antigen is unknown. This CDR3 spans 16 amino acids. Germline CDR1 and CDR2: LGHNA and YNFKEQ. Losses at the gene ends were 4 bases for V and 3 bases for J; bases not matched to a gene: 5. This specimen comes from a study of cytomegalovirus exposure and HLA in healthy donors. Vbeta (60) and Jbeta (13) primers were used in the PCR. Here immunoSEQ multiplex PCR was the method, and the copy in TCRdb shows in-frame clones only, minus some. The sample has fewer than 250,000 clones, roughly 80% seen once; the top ten hold 3.5% to 4%. Study conclusions and caveats: The listing of roughly 160 TCR beta chains classed them as cytomegalovirus-associated.

The chain has TRBV4-2 and TRBJ1-3; 11 bases are a match to TRBD1. The sequence was collected from a male donor in good health and CMV-seronegative. Sequenced: PBMCs. The CDR3 is CASSLGQGADGNTIYF. The CDR3 DNA sequence: TGTGCCAGCAGCCTTGGACAGGGGGCAGATGGAAACACCATATATTTT.